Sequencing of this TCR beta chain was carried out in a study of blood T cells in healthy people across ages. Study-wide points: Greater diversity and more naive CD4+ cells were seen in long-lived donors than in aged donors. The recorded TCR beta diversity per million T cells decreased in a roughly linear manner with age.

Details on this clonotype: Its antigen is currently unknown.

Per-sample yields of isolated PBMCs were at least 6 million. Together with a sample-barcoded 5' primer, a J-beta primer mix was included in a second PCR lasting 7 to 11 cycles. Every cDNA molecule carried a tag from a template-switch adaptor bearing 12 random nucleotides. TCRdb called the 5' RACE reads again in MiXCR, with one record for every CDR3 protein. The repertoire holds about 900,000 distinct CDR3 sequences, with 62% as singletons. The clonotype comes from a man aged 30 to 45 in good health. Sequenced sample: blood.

This chain's CDR3 is CAISEIGEETQYF. In DNA form, the CDR3 reads TGTGCCATCAGTGAGATTGGGGAAGAGACCCAGTACTTC. The V and J genes are TRBV10-3 and TRBJ2-5, with D unclear. V was clipped by 2 bases and J by 3 bases, with 7 bases between them. Germline assignment: CDR1 ENHRY and CDR2 SYGVKD. This CDR3 comprises 13 residues.